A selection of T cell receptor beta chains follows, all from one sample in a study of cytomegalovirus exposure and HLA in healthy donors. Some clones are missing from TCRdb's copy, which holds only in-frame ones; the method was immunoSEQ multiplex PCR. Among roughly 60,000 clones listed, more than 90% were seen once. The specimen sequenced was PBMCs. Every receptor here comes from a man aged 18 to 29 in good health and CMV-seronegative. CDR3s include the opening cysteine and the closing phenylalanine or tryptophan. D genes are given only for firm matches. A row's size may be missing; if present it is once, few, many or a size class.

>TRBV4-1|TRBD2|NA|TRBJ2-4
TGCGCCAGCAGCCAAGATCGGACTAGCGGGACCAAAAACATTCAGTACTTC
CASSQDRTSGTKNIQYF
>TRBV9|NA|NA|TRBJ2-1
TGTGCCAGCAGCGTTCTAGCTGACGAACTCTCCTACAATGAGCAGTTCTTC
CASSVLADELSYNEQFF
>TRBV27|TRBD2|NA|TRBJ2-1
TGTGCCAGCAGTTTACTAGCGGGGGAGCAGTTCTTC
CASSLLAGEQFF
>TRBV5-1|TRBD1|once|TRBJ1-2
TGCGCCAGCAGCTCCCTCATACAGGGGGGCCCCCTGGAAGGCTACACCTTC
CASSSLIQGGPLEGYTF
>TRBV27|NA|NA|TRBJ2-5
TGTGCCAGCAGTTCCCCCCTCCAAGAGACCCAGTACTTC
CASSSPLQETQYF
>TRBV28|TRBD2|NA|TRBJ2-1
TGTGCCAGCAGTCTCGGACTAGCGGGAGGCAATGAGCAGTTCTTC
CASSLGLAGGNEQFF
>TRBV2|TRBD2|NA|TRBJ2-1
TGTGCCAGCAGTGTAGCGGGAGACCGGGGCAATGAGCAGTTCTTC
CASSVAGDRGNEQFF
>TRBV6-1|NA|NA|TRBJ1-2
TGTGTCAGCAGGGCTTTTACAGGGCTTAACTATGGCTACACCTTC
CVSRAFTGLNYGYTF
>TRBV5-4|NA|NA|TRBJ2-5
TGTGCCAGCAGCTTGGCCGGGAGACACCAAGAGACCCAGTACTTC
CASSLAGRHQETQYF
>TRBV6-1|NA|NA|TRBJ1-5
TGTGCCAGCAGTGAAGACATCCCAGGGGCCCCCAATCAGCCCCAGCATTTT
CASSEDIPGAPNQPQHF
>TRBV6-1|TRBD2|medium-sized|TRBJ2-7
TGTGCCAGCAGTGAAGAAGCGGGAGGCTCCTACGAGCAGTACTTC
CASSEEAGGSYEQYF
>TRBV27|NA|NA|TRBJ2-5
TGTGCCAGCAGTTCGCACACCCAAGAGACCCAGTACTTC
CASSSHTQETQYF
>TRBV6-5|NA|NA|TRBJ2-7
TGTGCCAGCGGCACAGATGGGTTCAGCGGGCAGTACTTC
CASGTDGFSGQYF
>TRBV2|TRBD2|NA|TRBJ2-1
TGTGCCAGCACACTAGCGCCCAATAATGAGCAGTTCTTC
CASTLAPNNEQFF
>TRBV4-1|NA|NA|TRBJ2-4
TGCGCCAGCAGCCAACCAATGGGAGCATCCAAAAACATTCAGTACTTC
CASSQPMGASKNIQYF
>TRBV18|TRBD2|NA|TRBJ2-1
TGTGCCAGCTCACCACAGACTAGCGGGAGCTACAATGAGCAGTTCTTC
CASSPQTSGSYNEQFF
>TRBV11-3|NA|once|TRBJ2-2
TGTGCCAGCAGCTTAGACCCAAACGGGGAGCTGTTTTTT
CASSLDPNGELFF
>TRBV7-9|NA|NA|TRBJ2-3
TGTGCCAGCAGCCCCGTAGGCACAGATACGCAGTATTTT
CASSPVGTDTQYF
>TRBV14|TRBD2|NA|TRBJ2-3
TGTGCCAGCAGCGCTAGACTAGCGGGAGTGGATACGCAGTATTTT
CASSARLAGVDTQYF
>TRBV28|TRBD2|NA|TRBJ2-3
TGTGCCAGCAGTTTCAGCGGGAGGGCCACGGGTACGCAGTATTTT
CASSFSGRATGTQYF
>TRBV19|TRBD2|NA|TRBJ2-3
TGTGCCAGTAGTCCCACAGCGGGAGGACTCACAGATACGCAGTATTTT
CASSPTAGGLTDTQYF
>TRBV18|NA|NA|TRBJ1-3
TGTGCCAGCTCACAAACAGACTCTGGAAACACCATATATTTT
CASSQTDSGNTIYF
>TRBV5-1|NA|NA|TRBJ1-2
TGCGCCAGCAGCCCAACCAGGGGTTCGCATGGCTACACCTTC
CASSPTRGSHGYTF
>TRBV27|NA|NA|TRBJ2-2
TGTGCTGTCTCAGCGGTTTACACCGGGGAGCTGTTTTTT
CAVSAVYTGELFF
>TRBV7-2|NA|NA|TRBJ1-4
TGTGCCAGCAGCTTACTCCTCCAGGCGGGGGTTAATGAAAAACTGTTTTTT
CASSLLLQAGVNEKLFF
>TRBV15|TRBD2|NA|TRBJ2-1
TGTGCCACCGGGGGGGTCTCCTACAATGAGCAGTTCTTC
CATGGVSYNEQFF
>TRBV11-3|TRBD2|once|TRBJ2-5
TGTGCCAGCAGCTTGGGGACTAGCTTACAAGAGACCCAGTACTTC
CASSLGTSLQETQYF
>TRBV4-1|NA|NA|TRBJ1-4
TGCGCCAGCAGTTCAGCAACTAATGAAAAACTGTTTTTT
CASSSATNEKLFF
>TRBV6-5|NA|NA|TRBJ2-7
TGTGCCAGCAGTTACTCCCAGGGGGGCGAGCAGTACTTC
CASSYSQGGEQYF
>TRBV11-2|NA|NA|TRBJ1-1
TGTGCCAGCAGCTTTGTTGGGGGGGCTAGGGCTGAAGCTTTCTTT
CASSFVGGARAEAFF